The 32 T cell receptor beta chains in this list originate from one sample, sequenced in a study of cytomegalovirus exposure and HLA in healthy donors. The study ran its PCR with 60 Vbeta and 13 Jbeta primers. Sequencing was performed with immunoSEQ multiplex PCR; in TCRdb, only in-frame clones are kept and a portion is missing. The sample lists under 250,000 clones, more than 70% occurring once. The sample was PBMCs. The receptors stem from a boy younger than 18 in good health and CMV-seronegative.

The genes are TRBV7-9 and TRBJ2-3, with 7 bases identical to TRBD1. The CDR3 is made up of 16 amino acids. J was trimmed by 3 bases and V by 5 bases; bases with no gene match: 11. Germline V gene lookup returns CDR1 SEHNR and CDR2 FQNEAQ (reference sequence). For the CDR3, the DNA is TGTGCCAGCAGCCCGCCTGGGGTCAGGGGGACAGATACGCAGTATTTT. The encoded protein is CASSPPGVRGTDTQYF. Based on the CDR3 plus reference TRBV7-9 and TRBJ2-3, the full variable domain is DTGVSQNPRHKITKRGQNVTFRCDPISEHNRLYWYRQTLGQGPEFLTYFQNEAQLEKSRLLSDRFSAERPKGSFSTLEIQRTEQGDSAMYLCASSPPGVRGTDTQYFGPGTRLTVL.

The chain joins TRBV2 to TRBJ2-7, with 7 bases matching TRBD1. This CDR3 contains 14 residues. Germline loops: CDR1 SNHLY, CDR2 FYNNEI. The trim removed 5 bases at V and 2 bases at J, leaving 6 bases unmatched. CDR3 in DNA: TGTGCCAGCAGTCCTACGACAGGGACCTACGAGCAGTACTTC. Its protein is CASSPTTGTYEQYF.

This chain connects TRBV7-2 to TRBJ1-5; tentative D call: TRBD1 (6 bases). Germline V gives CDR1 SGHTA, CDR2 FQGNSA. CDR3 length: 15 residues. V gave up 1 base and J gave up 2 bases, with 9 bases separating them. This CDR3 is CASSLVSGGNQPQHF. The CDR3 coding sequence is TGTGCCAGCAGCTTAGTATCAGGGGGCAATCAGCCCCAGCATTTT.

The CDR3 is CASSQDSWGPQETQYF. As DNA, the CDR3 is TGCGCCAGCAGCCAAGACTCCTGGGGGCCCCAAGAGACCCAGTACTTC. The J gene is TRBJ2-5, the V gene TRBV4-1; D is perhaps TRBD1 (6 bases). V dropped 0 bases and J dropped 1 base, with 12 bases sitting between them. Germline V CDR1 and CDR2: MGHRA, YSYEKL. The CDR3 extends over 16 amino acids.

The chain combines TRBV5-1 with TRBJ1-1; 9 bases are a match to TRBD1. The V gene's germline CDR1 is SGHRS and CDR2 YFSETQ. Trimming cost V 4 bases and J 2 bases; bases outside gene matches: 12. The CDR3 has 17 amino acids. In nucleotides, the CDR3 is TGCGCCAGCAGCCCTCTACCCACGGGACAGGGAAACACTGAAGCTTTCTTT. As protein: CASSPLPTGQGNTEAFF.

This sequence joins TRBV7-2 and TRBJ1-1; 9 bases align to TRBD1. V trimming: 1 base; J trimming: 3 bases; junction bases outside the gene matches: 6. Germline V lookup: CDR1 SGHTA, CDR2 FQGNSA. This CDR3 has 16 residues. CDR3 in DNA: TGTGCCAGCAGCTTAGGTCGATGGACAGGGGACACTGAAGCTTTCTTT. Translation: CASSLGRWTGDTEAFF.

The chain uses TRBV5-6 and TRBJ1-2; D is undetermined. This CDR3 has 15 residues. Per germline, CDR1 SGHDT and CDR2 YYEEEE. V lost 0 bases to trimming and J lost 7 bases, with 16 bases between them. The CDR3 protein is CASSLGSNGFGGYTF. The CDR3 region has the DNA TGTGCCAGCAGCTTGGGAAGTAACGGTTTTGGTGGCTACACCTTC.

The chain joins TRBV11-2 to TRBJ2-1; D not resolved. With 2 bases removed from V and 5 bases from J, the gap between germline ends came to 13 bases. The V gene's germline CDR1 is SGHAT and CDR2 FQNNGV. This CDR3 is built from 15 residues. CDR3 in amino acids: CASSLYRGENNEQFF. The DNA for the CDR3 is TGTGCCAGCAGCTTATATCGAGGAGAGAACAATGAGCAGTTCTTC.

This clone was detected only a few times. The chain uses TRBV5-1 and TRBJ2-1, with D maybe TRBD1 (5 bases). Between the trimmed V and J ends, which lost 6 bases and 5 bases, there was a span of 12 bases. This CDR3 region has 13 residues. Germline V gene lookup returns CDR1 SGHRS and CDR2 YFSETQ. In nucleotides, the CDR3 is TGCGCCAGCACCGTGGGGCCCAACAATGAGCAGTTCTTC. Translating it yields CASTVGPNNEQFF.

The CDR3 nucleotides are TGTGCCAGCAGTGAATGGACAGCTTCCTATGGCTACACCTTC. Translation gives CASSEWTASYGYTF. The V gene is TRBV25-1, the J gene TRBJ1-2; TRBD1 is a possible D gene (6 bases). Germline values: CDR1 MGHDK, CDR2 SYGVNS. The V gene lost 1 base and the J gene lost 4 bases, with 10 bases spanning the gap. The CDR3 is 14 residues long.

This chain connects TRBV5-8 to TRBJ2-7, with D possibly matching TRBD1 (5 bases). V lost 0 bases to trimming and J lost 5 bases, with 9 bases between them. Germline V gene data show CDR1 as SGHTS and CDR2 as YDEGEE. This CDR3 contains 13 residues. This chain's CDR3 is CASSLEQGHEQYF. Written as DNA, the CDR3 is TGTGCCAGCAGCTTGGAGCAGGGCCACGAGCAGTACTTC.

V and J are TRBV5-4 and TRBJ2-6, with 9 positions matching TRBD1. Germline loops: CDR1 SGHNT, CDR2 YYREEE (reference sequence). V was pared by 5 bases and J by 4 bases, with 10 bases of the junction left unmatched. The CDR3 covers 17 residues. Written as DNA, the CDR3 is TGTGCCAGCAGGGAGTCGACAGGGGGGGCCGGGGCCAACGTCCTGACTTTC. This encodes CASRESTGGAGANVLTF.

V and J are TRBV6-1 and TRBJ1-1, with D unclear. V was trimmed by 8 bases and J by 1 base, leaving 8 bases between them. In germline, CDR1 is MNHNS, CDR2 SASEGT. The CDR3 extends over 12 amino acids. CDR3 nucleotide sequence: TGTGCCAGCGCAAGCGAGAACACTGAAGCTTTCTTT. Translated, it gives CASASENTEAFF.

The J gene is TRBJ2-7, the V gene TRBV5-4; tentative D call: TRBD2 (6 bases). This CDR3 is built from 15 residues. Per germline, CDR1 SGHNT and CDR2 YYREEE (reference sequence). The germline V and J ends were trimmed by 1 base and 4 bases, with 15 bases remaining between them. In nucleotides, the CDR3 is TGTGCCAGCAGCTTGAGTGGCGGGATGTTGTACGAGCAGTACTTC. Amino acid sequence: CASSLSGGMLYEQYF.

Note on this clone: Other DNA sequences in this sample translate to the same CDR3. V gene TRBV11-3 combines with J gene TRBJ2-7; possibly TRBD1 for D (5 bases). The V and J ends lost 7 bases and 2 bases respectively, with 9 bases between them. CDR3 size: 12 residues. Germline CDR1 is SGHNT and CDR2 is YENEEA. This CDR3 reads CASTDSTYEQYF. The CDR3 DNA sequence: TGTGCCAGCACTGACAGTACCTACGAGCAGTACTTC.

The genes are TRBV11-3 and TRBJ2-5; 7 bases align to TRBD2. V was pared by 5 bases and J by 1 base, with 7 bases of the junction left unmatched. The V gene's germline CDR1 is SGHNT and CDR2 YENEEA. The CDR3 length is 15 residues. Written as DNA, the CDR3 is TGTGCCAGCAGCCTTACGGTAGCGGGCCAAGAGACCCAGTACTTC. This sequence encodes CASSLTVAGQETQYF.

In this sample, this clone turned up a few times. This chain links TRBV25-1 with TRBJ2-7; 7 nucleotides line up with TRBD1. Germline CDR1 is MGHDK and CDR2 is SYGVNS. The ends lost 6 bases at V and 10 bases at J; junction bases unmatched: 6. The CDR3 contains 11 residues. Written as DNA, the CDR3 is TGTGCCAGCAGGGAACAGGGGCCTCAGTACTTC. It yields the protein CASREQGPQYF.

The chain is built from TRBV4-1 and TRBJ2-5; 9 bases match TRBD2. The J call could be wrong; TRBJ2-7 is a better fit for the DNA end. The CDR3 loop spans 15 amino acids. CDR1 and CDR2 from the germline V gene are MGHRA and YSYEKL. This CDR3 is CASSPSSGRSYEQYF. The CDR3 DNA sequence: TGCGCCAGCAGCCCTAGTAGCGGGAGATCCTACGAGCAGTACTTC.

This clone showed up just a few times. The chain recombines TRBV6-5 with TRBJ1-1; D is undetermined. The CDR3 has 15 amino acids. Deletions cut 4 bases from V and 1 base from J, with 13 bases between. From germline, CDR1 is MNHEY and CDR2 SVGAGI. DNA of the CDR3: TGTGCCAGCAGTTCGCAGGCTATTCAGAACACTGAAGCTTTCTTT. Translating gives CASSSQAIQNTEAFF.

The chain links TRBV18 to TRBJ2-2; 8 bases are shared with TRBD1. V dropped 6 bases and J dropped 5; count of bases not matched to a gene: 14. In germline, CDR1 is KGHSH, CDR2 LQKENI. The CDR3 has 17 amino acids. The DNA of the CDR3 is TGTGCCAGCTCTGTTCCGGTCGGACAGGGATCGACCGGGGAGCTGTTTTTT. Translating gives CASSVPVGQGSTGELFF.

The J gene is TRBJ1-2, the V gene TRBV11-2; 7 bases align to TRBD1. Per germline, CDR1 SGHAT and CDR2 FQNNGV. The ends lost 5 bases at V and 4 bases at J; junction bases unmatched: 7. The CDR3 is 14 amino acids. DNA of the CDR3: TGTGCCAGCAGCCGGGACAGCCAAGCCTATGGCTACACCTTC. Translating it yields CASSRDSQAYGYTF. Looking up the rest from reference TRBV11-2 and TRBJ1-2 gives the full variable domain: EAGVAQSPRYKIIEKRQSVAFWCNPISGHATLYWYQQILGQGPKLLIQFQNNGVVDDSQLPKDRFSAERLKGVDSTLKIQPAKLEDSAVYLCASSRDSQAYGYTFGSGTRLTVV.

Regarding this clone: In the same sample, other DNA sequences code for this CDR3. The chain combines TRBV19 with TRBJ1-1, with a tentative D call TRBD1 (5 bases). Germline CDR1 reads LNHDA; CDR2 reads SQIVND (reference sequence). The CDR3 consists of 13 residues. Trimming pared 1 base from V and 5 bases from J, leaving 8 bases between. This CDR3 reads CASSIGRGTEAFF. The CDR3 DNA sequence: TGTGCCAGTAGTATAGGTCGGGGGACTGAAGCTTTCTTT.

The V and J genes are TRBV2 and TRBJ2-1; no definite D call. V lost 7 bases and J 8 bases, leaving 18 bases between the germline ends. Germline V gives CDR1 SNHLY, CDR2 FYNNEI. The CDR3 is made up of 14 amino acids. The CDR3 protein is CASKNRFFTDEQFF. DNA of the CDR3: TGTGCCAGCAAGAACCGATTTTTTACGGATGAGCAGTTCTTC. The full variable domain, completed using reference TRBV2 and TRBJ2-1, is EPEVTQTPSHQVTQMGQEVILRCVPISNHLYFYWYRQILGQKVEFLVSFYNNEISEKSEIFDDQFSVERPDGSNFTLKIRSTKLEDSAMYFCASKNRFFTDEQFFGPGTRLTVL.

The DNA of the CDR3 is TGCGCCAGCAGCTTGACTAGCGGGGGGATATACAATGAGCAGTTCTTC. Translated: CASSLTSGGIYNEQFF. This chain connects TRBV5-1 to TRBJ2-1; 12 nucleotides align to TRBD2. V dropped 1 base and J dropped 4; count of bases not matched to a gene: 3. Germline V gene data show CDR1 as SGHRS and CDR2 as YFSETQ. The CDR3 length is 16 residues.

The genes are TRBV6-4 and TRBJ1-5; D gene ambiguous. CDR1 and CDR2 (germline): MRHNA, SNTAGT. This CDR3 is 14 amino acids long. V dropped 2 bases and J dropped 3 bases, with 8 bases sitting between them. In DNA, the CDR3 is TGTGCCAGCAGTGACGGGCAGTTCAATCAGCCCCAGCATTTT. Amino acid sequence: CASSDGQFNQPQHF.

V is TRBV28 and J is TRBJ1-2; unclear D gene. V lost 5 bases and J 3 bases, leaving 13 bases between the germline ends. The CDR3 length is 14 residues. Germline CDR1 reads MDHEN; CDR2 reads SYDVKM. CDR3 sequence reads: CASSPPGEYYGYTF. CDR3 coding DNA: TGTGCCAGCAGTCCTCCCGGGGAGTACTATGGCTACACCTTC.

In regard to this clone: The junction shows a germline mismatch at one end, possibly a read error. The rearrangement uses TRBV4-1 and TRBJ2-6; maybe TRBD1 (5 bases). The CDR3 is 17 residues long. CDR1 and CDR2 (germline): MGHRA, YSYEKL. CDR3 sequence: CASSPGRTYSGANVPTF. CDR3 DNA sequence: TGCGCCAGCAGCCCCGGTCGCACTTACTCTGGGGCCAACGTCCCGACTTTC.

This clone was seen more than once but under ten times. This chain links TRBV5-1 with TRBJ2-2; D unclear. The CDR3 has 14 residues. CDR1 is SGHRS, CDR2 YFSETQ, per germline. V shed 0 bases and J shed 5 bases, with 8 bases lying between them. The CDR3 loop is CASSLGYGTGELFF. Written as DNA, the CDR3 is TGCGCCAGCAGCTTGGGGTACGGTACCGGGGAGCTGTTTTTT. Full variable domain (rest looked up from reference TRBV5-1 and TRBJ2-2): KAGVTQTPRYLIKTRGQQVTLSCSPISGHRSVSWYQQTPGQGLQFLFEYFSETQRNKGNFPGRFSGRQFSNSRSEMNVSTLELGDSALYLCASSLGYGTGELFFGEGSRLTVL.

This chain joins TRBV25-1 and TRBJ2-1; 10 nucleotides align to TRBD2. Unmatched junction bases numbered 10, after V lost 6 bases and J lost 8 bases. Looked up from germline, CDR1 is MGHDK and CDR2 is SYGVNS. This CDR3 contains 15 residues. CDR3 coding DNA: TGTGCCAGCAGCTTCCGATCTAGCGGGAGTTATGAGCAGTTCTTC. Protein product: CASSFRSSGSYEQFF.

The chain links TRBV7-9 to TRBJ2-5; D gene unclear. V gave up 2 bases and J gave up 4 bases, with 20 bases separating them. The CDR3 extends over 17 amino acids. Germline CDR1 reads SEHNR; CDR2 reads FQNEAQ (reference sequence). This CDR3 is CASSLTKSVLNGETQYF. As DNA, the CDR3 is TGTGCCAGCAGCTTAACGAAGTCAGTCCTCAATGGAGAGACCCAGTACTTC.

The chain employs TRBV29-1 and TRBJ2-1; D unclear. CDR3 length: 16 amino acids. V lost 0 bases and J 0 bases, leaving 12 bases between the germline ends. The germline V gene has CDR1 SQVTM and CDR2 ANQGSEA. The CDR3 loop is CSVEDRGAHSYNEQFF. The CDR3 coding sequence is TGCAGCGTTGAAGATCGAGGAGCGCACTCCTACAATGAGCAGTTCTTC.

J is TRBJ2-7 and V is TRBV5-1; D is uncertain. From germline, CDR1 is SGHRS and CDR2 YFSETQ. V lost 2 bases and J lost 0, with 9 bases in between. The CDR3 runs to 14 residues. Here the CDR3 DNA reads TGCGCCAGCAGCTTTCTAGGAAGCTCCTACGAGCAGTACTTC. It is translated as CASSFLGSSYEQYF.